Each of the 9 T cell receptor beta chains below was sequenced from the same sample in a study of CD4 T cells in relation to SARS-CoV-2 and coronaviruses. Their recognized antigens are unknown. Repertoires were generated with immunoSEQ multiplex PCR, while TCRdb's copy carries only in-frame clones and drops some. Of some 45,000 clones listed, about four fifths are singletons. The material sequenced was naive CD4+ T cells from PBMCs, cultured in vitro. Documented subset: naive CD4+ T cells isolated by negative enrichment. The receptor source for this set is an adult with COVID-19.

This rearrangement joins TRBV27 to TRBJ2-7; a weak D match, TRBD1 (6 bases). V lost 2 bases, J lost 0 bases, and 8 bases lay in between. Germline-derived CDR1 and CDR2 are MNHEY and SMNVEV (reference sequence). The CDR3 has 14 amino acids. CDR3 loop: CASSLQGTSYEQYF. The DNA of the CDR3 is TGTGCCAGCAGTTTACAGGGGACCTCCTACGAGCAGTACTTC.

This chain uses TRBV9 with TRBJ2-3; the D gene is possibly TRBD2 (6 bases). Between the trimmed V and J ends, which lost 0 bases and 2 bases, there was a span of 13 bases. From germline, CDR1 is SGDLS and CDR2 YYNGEE. CDR3 size: 16 residues. The CDR3 sequence is CASSVEGGSATDTQYF. The CDR3 DNA is TGTGCCAGCAGCGTAGAAGGAGGGTCGGCCACAGATACGCAGTATTTT.

The chain has TRBV15 and TRBJ2-1; 14 nucleotides line up with TRBD2. The CDR3 length is 17 residues. Germline V gene lookup returns CDR1 LNHNV and CDR2 YYDKDF (reference sequence). J lost 1 base, V lost 3 bases, and 2 bases had no gene match. CDR3 loop: CATSRGTSGSSYNEQFF. The CDR3 nucleotides are TGTGCCACCAGCAGGGGGACTAGCGGGAGTTCCTACAATGAGCAGTTCTTC.

The V gene is TRBV28, the J gene TRBJ2-3, with a tentative D call TRBD2 (6 bases). Germline V gene lookup returns CDR1 MDHEN and CDR2 SYDVKM. This CDR3 has 18 amino acids. Trimming removed 8 bases from V and 5 bases from J, with 29 bases in between. Written as DNA, the CDR3 is TGTGCCAGCCGGGGGACCCAGCTAGCGCAAGGACGAGGAGATACGCAGTATTTT. Translated: CASRGTQLAQGRGDTQYF.

The rearrangement joins TRBV30 to TRBJ2-1; D might be TRBD2 (6 bases). The V gene's germline CDR1 is GTSNPN and CDR2 SVGIG (reference sequence). With 4 bases removed from V and 5 bases from J, the gap between germline ends came to 12 bases. There are 13 residues in the CDR3. CDR3: CAWMEGANNEQFF. CDR3 coding DNA: TGTGCCTGGATGGAGGGAGCCAACAATGAGCAGTTCTTC.

This chain uses TRBV2 with TRBJ2-7; possible D gene TRBD1, 5 bases. This CDR3 is 12 amino acids long. Germline CDR1 SNHLY, CDR2 FYNNEI. Trimming removed 6 bases from V and 1 base from J, with 7 bases in between. The CDR3 spells CASRRQSYEQYF. For the CDR3, the DNA is TGTGCCAGCAGAAGACAGTCCTACGAGCAGTACTTC.

V usage is TRBV5-1 and J usage is TRBJ1-1; TRBD1 matches 7 bases. CDR1 SGHRS and CDR2 YFSETQ come from the germline V gene. The CDR3 sequence is 15 residues long. The J segment lost 6 bases and the V segment lost 4 bases, leaving 12 bases of the junction unmatched. CDR3 nucleotide sequence: TGCGCCAGCAGCCCTCTCCGGGACAGTTATGCTGAAGCTTTCTTT. Translated: CASSPLRDSYAEAFF. The whole variable domain, filled in from reference TRBV5-1 and TRBJ1-1, reads KAGVTQTPRYLIKTRGQQVTLSCSPISGHRSVSWYQQTPGQGLQFLFEYFSETQRNKGNFPGRFSGRQFSNSRSEMNVSTLELGDSALYLCASSPLRDSYAEAFFGQGTRLTVV.

The V call is TRBV5-1, the J call TRBJ1-1, with TRBD1 as a possible D gene (5 bases). Germline CDR1 is SGHRS and CDR2 is YFSETQ. The CDR3 sequence is 15 residues long. V was cut by 2 bases and J by 2 bases, with 13 bases left in between. The CDR3 reads CASSFEGRLNTEAFF. The CDR3 coding sequence is TGCGCCAGCAGCTTCGAGGGACGGCTAAACACTGAAGCTTTCTTT.

This chain joins TRBV10-1 and TRBJ2-3; D remains ambiguous. Germline values: CDR1 WNHNN, CDR2 SYGVQD (reference sequence). V lost 2 bases, J lost 2 bases, and 11 bases lay in between. The CDR3 extends over 15 amino acids. The CDR3 here is CASSETLELTDTQYF. The CDR3 region has the DNA TGCGCCAGCAGTGAGACACTGGAACTCACAGATACGCAGTATTTT.